This note documents a single TCR beta chain sequence. The entry originates in a study of blood T cell repertoires in COVID-19. As for the study in general: The samples span acute and convalescent COVID-19 from the United States, Italy and Spain. PBMCs, B-cell-depleted T cells, or T cells provided the cDNA or gDNA that made up the material.

In the original processing: Reference gene primers were amplified, and this amplification served to estimate nucleated cell counts. Profiling relied on immunoSEQ multiplex PCR, and the TCRdb table lists in-frame clones only, not all of them. V and J calls and clone size are given by that table; D and trimming were obtained from the DNA. The data contain approximately 180,000 clones, about 88% of them singletons. V shed 1 base and J shed 6 bases, with 13 bases lying between them. Germline CDR1 GTSNPN, CDR2 SVGIG (reference sequence). The CDR3 has 14 amino acids. V usage is TRBV30 and J usage is TRBJ1-5; D may be TRBD1 (6 bases). This TCR was recovered from a man in his forties with active or convalescent COVID-19. Sequencing was done on a sample of peripheral blood. CDR3 sequence reads: CAWSDTGPGQPQHF. In DNA, the CDR3 is TGTGCCTGGAGTGATACAGGGCCGGGTCAGCCCCAGCATTTT.